Each of the 10 T cell receptor beta chains below was sequenced from the same sample in a study of cytomegalovirus exposure and HLA in healthy donors. PCR was performed using 60 Vbeta and 13 Jbeta primers. Sequencing was performed with immunoSEQ multiplex PCR; in TCRdb, only in-frame clones are kept and a portion is missing. The sample lists 200,000 to 250,000 clones, approximately 78% occurring once. The specimen sequenced was PBMCs. These receptors originate from a boy between 10 and 17 years old in good health and CMV-seronegative.

The chain carries TRBV30 and TRBJ2-5, with TRBD2 identical over 8 bases. Looked up from germline, CDR1 is GTSNPN and CDR2 is SVGIG (reference sequence). The V and J ends lost 2 bases and 5 bases, in that order; junction bases with no gene match: 4. The CDR3 covers 13 residues. The CDR3 DNA is TGTGCCTGGAGTTCACCGGGAGGGGAGACCCAGTACTTC. Its protein product is CAWSSPGGETQYF.

The chain is built from TRBV13 and TRBJ1-3; 7 positions match TRBD1. The CDR3 length is 17 residues. With 5 bases clipped from V and 0 bases from J, the junction kept 10 bases outside the gene matches. CDR1 and CDR2 (germline): PRHDT, FYEKMQ (reference sequence). The CDR3 sequence: CASSQNRGPSSGNTIYF. CDR3 in DNA: TGTGCCAGCAGCCAAAACAGGGGACCTTCCTCTGGAAACACCATATATTTT. The full variable domain, rest sourced from reference TRBV13 and TRBJ1-3, is AAGVIQSPRHLIKEKRETATLKCYPIPRHDTVYWYQQGPGQDPQFLISFYEKMQSDKGSIPDRFSAQQFSDYHSELNMSSLELGDSALYFCASSQNRGPSSGNTIYFGEGSWLTVV.

V is TRBV15 and J is TRBJ1-2; D possibly corresponds to TRBD1 (6 bases). The CDR3 is made up of 19 amino acids. The ends were cut back, 5 bases at V and 1 base at J, with 26 bases in the middle. Germline CDR1 and CDR2: LNHNV and YYDKDF (reference sequence). The CDR3 coding sequence is TGTGCCACCAGCGAGGGTAGACAGGCAAACCTCCTCATTAACTATGGCTACACCTTC. The encoded protein is CATSEGRQANLLINYGYTF.

The chain employs TRBV4-1 and TRBJ1-2; D not resolved. The CDR3 is 16 amino acids. Germline CDR1 and CDR2: MGHRA and YSYEKL. Between the trimmed V and J ends, which lost 2 bases and 4 bases, there was a span of 17 bases. DNA of the CDR3: TGCGCCAGCAGCCAACAAATACAGACCTTTAGCTATGGCTACACCTTC. This sequence encodes CASSQQIQTFSYGYTF.

V usage is TRBV7-9 and J usage is TRBJ2-3, with 7 bases aligning to TRBD2. This CDR3 region has 16 residues. Germline values: CDR1 SEHNR, CDR2 FQNEAQ (reference sequence). The J segment lost 5 bases and the V segment lost 5 bases, leaving 13 bases of the junction unmatched. The CDR3 loop is CASSPRLGGRGDTQYF. CDR3 coding DNA: TGTGCCAGCAGCCCCCGACTCGGGGGGAGGGGAGATACGCAGTATTTT.

This clone was counted between two and nine times. The chain combines TRBV7-9 with TRBJ2-1; the match to TRBD2 covers 10 bases. V was pared by 5 bases and J by 8 bases, with 9 bases of the junction left unmatched. Germline-derived CDR1 and CDR2 are SEHNR and FQNEAQ (reference sequence). CDR3 length equals 15 residues. The CDR3 nucleotides read TGTGCCAGCAGCCCCTCACTAGCGGGGCAGGATGAGCAGTTCTTC. Amino acid sequence: CASSPSLAGQDEQFF.

The chain is built from TRBV11-2 and TRBJ2-5; 7 nucleotides align to TRBD1. This CDR3 has 18 residues. Germline-derived CDR1 and CDR2 are SGHAT and FQNNGV. V lost 2 bases, J lost 5 bases, and 17 bases stayed unmatched. The DNA of the CDR3 is TGTGCCAGCAGCTTAAGGGGCAGGGGGTACCTCTCTGGTGAGACCCAGTACTTC. Protein product: CASSLRGRGYLSGETQYF.

The chain links TRBV6-5 to TRBJ2-1, with D perhaps TRBD2 (5 bases). Germline V gene lookup returns CDR1 MNHEY and CDR2 SVGAGI. Trimming pared 2 bases from V and 5 bases from J, leaving 10 bases between. The CDR3 length is 14 residues. In nucleotides, the CDR3 is TGTGCCAGCAGTTACGCGGACTCTCACAATGAGCAGTTCTTC. Translated: CASSYADSHNEQFF.

In DNA, the CDR3 is TGTGCCAGCAGCTTAAATCACAGGGCATTTGGAAACACCATATATTTT. Translation gives CASSLNHRAFGNTIYF. This sequence joins TRBV7-9 and TRBJ1-3; the D gene is possibly TRBD1 (6 bases). Germline V CDR1 and CDR2: SEHNR, FQNEAQ (reference sequence). V was clipped by 2 bases and J by 3 bases, with 14 bases between them. This CDR3 has 16 amino acids.

As DNA, the CDR3 is TGCAGCGTTGACAGAGGGGGCGGGGAGACCCAGTACTTC. As protein: CSVDRGGGETQYF. The rearrangement links TRBV29-1 to TRBJ2-5; 7 bases line up with TRBD1. Germline CDR1 and CDR2: SQVTM and ANQGSEA. V was pared by 3 bases and J by 5 bases, with 6 bases of the junction left unmatched. The CDR3 totals 13 residues.